What follows describes a single TCR beta chain. The repertoire was sequenced with immunoSEQ multiplex PCR; TCRdb's copy has only in-frame clones and lacks some. The sample lists about 28,000 clones; about 84% were seen once. This entry is derived from a study of T cell changes during pregnancy in multiple sclerosis. The receptor was derived from a female donor with multiple sclerosis, enrolled in a pregnancy study. The sequenced sample was CD8+ T cells from peripheral blood mononuclear cells, obtained after pregnancy.

The CDR3: CASSLAEGNTIYF. CDR3 coding DNA: TGCGCCAGCAGCTTGGCAGAAGGAAACACCATATATTTT. The V call is TRBV5-1, the J call TRBJ1-3, with D unclear. This CDR3 is built from 13 residues. Germline V gene data show CDR1 as SGHRS and CDR2 as YFSETQ. V was pared by 0 bases and J by 4 bases, with 5 bases between.